A single sample is the source of the 25 T cell receptor beta chains below, sequenced in a study of cytomegalovirus exposure and HLA in healthy donors. The PCR ran on 60 Vbeta and 13 Jbeta primers. The repertoire was sequenced with immunoSEQ multiplex PCR; TCRdb's copy has only in-frame clones and lacks some. The sample gives more than 85,000 clones, just under 70% of which show up once; approximately 5.4% is in the top ten. Sequencing was done on a sample of PBMCs. The receptors here all came from a woman in her seventies in good health and CMV-seropositive.

The chain combines TRBV6-5 with TRBJ2-7; 8 bases align to TRBD1. Trimming removed 2 bases from V and 7 bases from J; junction bases left unmatched: 7. In germline, CDR1 is MNHEY, CDR2 SVGAGI. The length of the CDR3 is 14 residues. CDR3 residues: CASSYPDRASEQYF. Written as DNA, the CDR3 is TGTGCCAGCAGTTACCCGGACAGGGCCAGTGAGCAGTACTTC.

The chain uses TRBV30 and TRBJ1-3; 7 nucleotides match TRBD1. CDR1 is GTSNPN and CDR2 is SVGIG in the germline V gene (reference sequence). V lost 0 bases and J lost 3; bases outside the gene matches: 2. This CDR3 has 14 residues. CDR3 sequence reads: CAWSVTGVGNTIYF. The CDR3 DNA is TGTGCCTGGAGTGTCACAGGGGTTGGAAACACCATATATTTT.

V usage is TRBV29-1 and J usage is TRBJ2-5, with a tentative D call TRBD2 (5 bases). The CDR3 totals 13 residues. Germline CDR1 SQVTM, CDR2 ANQGSEA. Trimming shortened V by 5 bases and J by 1 base, and 11 bases separated the two germline ends. For the CDR3, the DNA is TGCAGCGTTTCCCGGGATTCCCAAGAGACCCAGTACTTC. Translating it yields CSVSRDSQETQYF.

This chain joins TRBV19 and TRBJ1-2; no firm D call. Germline loops: CDR1 LNHDA, CDR2 SQIVND (reference sequence). The germline V and J ends were trimmed by 6 bases and 5 bases, with 13 bases remaining between them. The CDR3 is 13 amino acids. CDR3 sequence: CASSGGGLYGYTF. The CDR3 bases are TGTGCCAGTAGCGGTGGAGGGTTATATGGCTACACCTTC.

The V call is TRBV4-2, the J call TRBJ1-4; 12 bases map to TRBD1. The V gene's germline CDR1 is LGHNA and CDR2 YNFKEQ. The CDR3 is 19 amino acids. The ends lost 1 base at V and 2 bases at J; junction bases unmatched: 8. Here the CDR3 DNA reads TGTGCCAGCAGCCAAGCCGGGACAGGGGGCGTCCCGACTAATGAAAAACTGTTTTTT. It codes for CASSQAGTGGVPTNEKLFF.

This chain joins TRBV10-2 and TRBJ1-2, with TRBD1 matching 7 bases. The CDR3 runs to 13 residues. With 10 bases clipped from V and 7 bases from J, the junction kept 12 bases outside the gene matches. Germline V CDR1 and CDR2: WSHSY, SAAADI. CDR3 loop: CATTPDRVSGYTF. CDR3 sequence (DNA): TGCGCCACCACCCCCGACAGGGTTTCTGGCTACACCTTC.

V usage is TRBV30 and J usage is TRBJ2-1; 13 bases line up with TRBD2. Losses at the gene ends were 2 bases for V and 7 bases for J; bases not matched to a gene: 2. The CDR3 contains 14 residues. Germline values: CDR1 GTSNPN, CDR2 SVGIG (reference sequence). For the CDR3, the DNA is TGTGCCTGGAGTCCGGGACTAGCGGGGAATGAGCAGTTCTTC. Amino acid sequence: CAWSPGLAGNEQFF.

This clone was observed a few times. The chain joins TRBV30 to TRBJ2-5, with 7 positions matching TRBD1. The J call is doubtful: the DNA matches TRBJ2-7 better. Per germline, CDR1 GTSNPN and CDR2 SVGIG (reference sequence). CDR3 length equals 16 residues. As DNA, the CDR3 is TGTGCCTGGAGTGGAGATTCCCGGGACAGAGGTTACGAGCAGTACTTC. Protein: CAWSGDSRDRGYEQYF.

The rearrangement joins TRBV19 to TRBJ1-5; no firm D call. This CDR3 contains 18 residues. The V and J ends lost 0 bases and 5 bases respectively, with 20 bases between them. CDR1 is LNHDA, CDR2 SQIVND, per germline (reference sequence). The CDR3 spells CASSIDGGSAPPHQPQHF. DNA for the CDR3: TGTGCCAGTAGTATAGATGGCGGCAGCGCGCCCCCCCATCAGCCCCAGCATTTT.

The CDR3 region is CSARGAAGNTIYF. The CDR3 DNA sequence: TGCAGCGCGCGGGGGGCAGCTGGAAACACCATATATTTT. This rearrangement joins TRBV29-1 to TRBJ1-3, with D perhaps TRBD1 (6 bases). Trimming removed 7 bases at V and 2 bases at J, with 12 bases between. Germline V gene sequence: CDR1 SQVTM, CDR2 ANQGSEA. The CDR3 consists of 13 residues. The complete variable domain, with remaining parts taken from reference TRBV29-1 and TRBJ1-3, reads SAVISQKPSRDICQRGTSLTIQCQVDSQVTMMFWYRQQPGQSLTLIATANQGSEATYESGFVIDKFPISRPNLTFSTLTVSNMSPEDSSIYLCSARGAAGNTIYFGEGSWLTVV.

The rearrangement links TRBV30 to TRBJ1-1, with D possibly being TRBD1 (5 bases). V was trimmed by 3 bases and J by 4 bases, leaving 18 bases between them. CDR1 GTSNPN and CDR2 SVGIG come from the germline V gene (reference sequence). CDR3 length: 15 amino acids. In DNA, the CDR3 is TGTGCCTGGAGGGTCATGGGGGGGAGTTCCACTGAAGCTTTCTTT. Amino acid sequence: CAWRVMGGSSTEAFF.

The chain carries TRBV19 and TRBJ2-1; 8 nucleotides align to TRBD2. The V gene end was trimmed by 1 base and the J gene end by 6 bases; junction bases not matched to a gene: 5. Germline lookup yields CDR1 LNHDA and CDR2 SQIVND (reference sequence). This CDR3 has 15 amino acids. The CDR3 reads CASSIGGGLGNEQFF. The CDR3 bases are TGTGCCAGTAGTATAGGCGGGGGGCTTGGCAATGAGCAGTTCTTC. The whole variable domain, filled in from reference TRBV19 and TRBJ2-1, reads DGGITQSPKYLFRKEGQNVTLSCEQNLNHDAMYWYRQDPGQGLRLIYYSQIVNDFQKGDIAEGYSVSREKKESFPLTVTSAQKNPTAFYLCASSIGGGLGNEQFFGPGTRLTVL.

The rearrangement uses TRBV30 and TRBJ1-5, with 7 bases matching TRBD1. The CDR3 loop spans 12 amino acids. The V gene end was trimmed by 1 base and the J gene end by 7 bases; junction bases not matched to a gene: 1. The germline V gene encodes CDR1 GTSNPN and CDR2 SVGIG (reference sequence). The CDR3 nucleotides read TGTGCCTGGAGTGGACAGGGCCAGCCCCAGCATTTT. Translating gives CAWSGQGQPQHF.

The J gene is TRBJ2-3, the V gene TRBV9, with 7 nucleotides matching TRBD2. Germline trimming cut 2 bases from V and 1 base from J; bases unmatched to any gene: 1. This CDR3 has 14 residues. Germline V lookup: CDR1 SGDLS, CDR2 YYNGEE. CDR3 in amino acids: CASSVSGGTDTQYF. The CDR3 bases are TGTGCCAGCAGCGTCAGCGGGGGCACAGATACGCAGTATTTT.

This chain's CDR3 is CASSRQGASYEQYF. The CDR3 DNA sequence: TGTGCCAGCAGTCGACAGGGGGCCAGCTACGAGCAGTACTTC. The chain uses TRBV5-5 and TRBJ2-7, with 10 bases aligning to TRBD1. In germline, CDR1 is SGHKS, CDR2 YYEKEE (reference sequence). This CDR3 has 14 residues. V was clipped by 5 bases and J by 3 bases; unmatched bases: 5.

This clone was recorded once. V and J are TRBV7-9 and TRBJ1-5; D is possibly TRBD1 (6 bases). The CDR3 consists of 18 residues. The germline V gene has CDR1 SEHNR and CDR2 FQNEAQ (reference sequence). V was cut by 3 bases and J by 2 bases, with 20 bases left in between. Written as DNA, the CDR3 is TGTGCCAGCAGCTTTGGCAGGGGACCCACCCTTGGCAATCAGCCCCAGCATTTT. Its translation is CASSFGRGPTLGNQPQHF.

This chain connects TRBV7-2 to TRBJ2-1, with 8 bases aligning to TRBD2. The germline V gene has CDR1 SGHTA and CDR2 FQGNSA. CDR3 size: 15 residues. After removal of 0 bases from V and 8 bases from J, the junction contained 6 bases not matched to a gene. CDR3: CASSLAGLESDEQFF. CDR3 in DNA: TGTGCCAGCAGCTTAGCGGGACTAGAAAGCGATGAGCAGTTCTTC.

A word on this clone: It is unclear where the CDR3 begins or ends on the DNA, so no DNA is shown, and the CDR3 is as TCRdb lists it. The V call is TRBV4-1, the J call TRBJ2-5; no check of the table's D call, TRBD2, against the DNA was made. The CDR3 adds up to 15 amino acids, both ends counted. Germline CDR1 MGHRA, CDR2 YSYEKL. The CDR3 reads CASSQVGGGAFLSYF.

This clone was observed a handful of times. V and J are TRBV2 and TRBJ1-6; possible D gene TRBD1, 5 bases. The V end lost 3 bases, the J end lost 8 bases, and 14 bases lay between the germline ends. CDR1 is SNHLY and CDR2 is FYNNEI in the germline V gene. The CDR3 length is 15 residues. CDR3 loop: CASSDQGFGYSPLHF. CDR3 DNA sequence: TGTGCCAGCAGTGATCAGGGCTTTGGGTATTCACCCCTCCACTTT.

The rearrangement uses TRBV27 and TRBJ1-1; D is possibly TRBD1 (6 bases). Germline lookup yields CDR1 MNHEY and CDR2 SMNVEV (reference sequence). V gave up 0 bases and J gave up 8 bases, with 10 bases separating them. This CDR3 contains 13 residues. CDR3 DNA: TGTGCCAGCAGTTTATCGATCACAGGGGAAGCTTTCTTT. Amino acid sequence: CASSLSITGEAFF.

This clone was found a few times. The gene calls are TRBV4-1 and TRBJ2-5; 8 bases agree with TRBD2. V lost 1 base, J lost 5 bases, and 6 bases stayed unmatched. Germline loops: CDR1 MGHRA, CDR2 YSYEKL. This CDR3 comprises 15 residues. For the CDR3, the DNA is TGCGCCAGCAGCCAAGGGGTTAGCGGGGCGGAGACCCAGTACTTC. It encodes CASSQGVSGAETQYF.

The gene calls are TRBV7-9 and TRBJ1-3; TRBD1 matches at 7 bases. V gave up 6 bases and J gave up 2 bases; unmatched junction bases: 4. CDR3 length: 14 amino acids. Germline values: CDR1 SEHNR, CDR2 FQNEAQ (reference sequence). DNA for the CDR3: TGTGCCAGCAGTTCTGACAGGGCTGGAAACACCATATATTTT. Translating it yields CASSSDRAGNTIYF. Full variable domain (missing parts from reference TRBV7-9 and TRBJ1-3): DTGVSQNPRHKITKRGQNVTFRCDPISEHNRLYWYRQTLGQGPEFLTYFQNEAQLEKSRLLSDRFSAERPKGSFSTLEIQRTEQGDSAMYLCASSSDRAGNTIYFGEGSWLTVV.

This chain joins TRBV10-1 and TRBJ2-5, with D perhaps TRBD1 (6 bases). Deletions cut 6 bases from V and 7 bases from J, with 15 bases between. The germline gives CDR1 WNHNN, CDR2 SYGVQD (reference sequence). The CDR3 consists of 13 residues. CDR3 loop: CASSPRTVGTQYF. CDR3 in DNA: TGCGCCAGCAGCCCCCGGACAGTCGGGACCCAGTACTTC.

The gene calls are TRBV6-5 and TRBJ2-7; 8 bases are a match to TRBD2. The length of the CDR3 is 16 residues. Germline V lookup: CDR1 MNHEY, CDR2 SVGAGI. V shed 0 bases and J 2 bases; nucleotides not matched to a gene: 6. The DNA for the CDR3 is TGTGCCAGCAGTTACTCCGGTAGCGGGGCAACCTACGAGCAGTACTTC. It translates to CASSYSGSGATYEQYF.

This clone was counted once. The chain links TRBV12-5 to TRBJ2-5, with 10 bases that match TRBD1. The CDR3 length is 15 residues. With 3 bases clipped from V and 5 bases from J, the junction kept 6 bases outside the gene matches. CDR1 LGHNT and CDR2 FRNRAP come from the germline V gene. This CDR3 reads CASGFGTGVGETQYF. The DNA for the CDR3 is TGTGCTAGTGGTTTCGGGACAGGGGTGGGGGAGACCCAGTACTTC. Filled out from reference TRBV12-5 and TRBJ2-5, the complete variable domain reads DARVTQTPRHKVTEMGQEVTMRCQPILGHNTVFWYRQTMMQGLELLAYFRNRAPLDDSGMPKDRFSAEMPDATLATLKIQPSEPRDSAVYFCASGFGTGVGETQYFGPGTRLLVL.